The present entry profiles one T cell receptor (beta chain) with its context. CDR3 size: 13 residues. V lost 2 bases, J lost 6 bases, and 10 bases lay in between. Germline CDR1 MGHDK, CDR2 SYGVNS. The data stem from a study of T cell changes during pregnancy in multiple sclerosis. Here immunoSEQ multiplex PCR was the method, and the copy in TCRdb shows in-frame clones only, minus some. This repertoire shows tens of thousands of clones, 80% to 95% found once; its top ten account for about 0.64%. The V call is TRBV25-1, the J call TRBJ1-1; D perhaps matches TRBD1 (5 bases). This clonotype originated in a female donor with multiple sclerosis, enrolled in a pregnancy study. Sample: CD4+ T cells from peripheral blood mononuclear cells, taken after pregnancy. CDR3 protein: CASSEAGIPEAFF. CDR3 bases: TGTGCCAGCAGTGAAGCAGGGATACCTGAAGCTTTCTTT. The full variable domain, rest sourced from reference TRBV25-1 and TRBJ1-1, is EADIYQTPRYLVIGTGKKITLECSQTMGHDKMYWYQQDPGMELHLIHYSYGVNSTEKGDLSSESTVSRIRTEHFPLTLESARPSHTSQYLCASSEAGIPEAFFGQGTRLTVV.